Listed below are T cell receptor beta chains from one sample, sequenced in a study of radiotherapy plus CTLA-4 blockade in lung cancer. Sequencing was performed with immunoSEQ multiplex PCR; in TCRdb, only in-frame clones are kept and a portion is missing. Among 90,000 to 100,000 clones, 82% were seen once, and the ten largest hold about a quarter. The sequenced sample was peripheral blood, obtained from a patient treated with radiotherapy plus ipilimumab. The source is a human donor with non-small cell lung cancer that progressed on radiotherapy plus ipilimumab. Both conserved end residues are part of each CDR3. The order of the fields is clone size, V gene, J gene, D gene, CDR3 protein, CDR3 DNA. The D gene is left open where the match is weak. Clone size appears in some rows only: once, few, many, or a class for an expanded clone.

size: NA; V: TRBV28; J: TRBJ1-6; D: TRBD1; CDR3: CASSFLRDRSNSPLHF; DNA: TGTGCCAGCAGTTTCCTCCGGGACAGGTCAAATTCACCCCTCCACTTT
size: NA; V: TRBV19; J: TRBJ1-3; D: NA; CDR3: CASTTPGQPLTGGNTIYF; DNA: TGTGCCAGTACTACACCGGGCCAGCCTCTTACCGGCGGAAACACCATATATTTT
size: NA; V: TRBV30; J: TRBJ1-3; D: NA; CDR3: CAWRDPRSGNTIYF; DNA: TGTGCCTGGAGGGACCCTCGATCCGGAAACACCATATATTTT
size: once; V: TRBV11-2; J: TRBJ2-7; D: TRBD2; CDR3: CASSLTLAEAFYEQYF; DNA: TGTGCCAGCAGCCTGACCCTAGCGGAGGCGTTCTACGAGCAGTACTTC
size: NA; V: TRBV18; J: TRBJ2-5; D: TRBD1; CDR3: CASSPRTGGQETQYF; DNA: TGTGCCAGCTCACCGCGGACAGGGGGCCAAGAGACCCAGTACTTC
size: NA; V: TRBV7-2; J: TRBJ2-7; D: NA; CDR3: CASSFGGGGYEQYF; DNA: TGTGCCAGCAGCTTTGGGGGAGGGGGTTACGAGCAGTACTTC
size: NA; V: TRBV7-9; J: TRBJ1-2; D: NA; CDR3: CASSLTSRGISYGYTF; DNA: TGTGCCAGCAGCTTAACTTCTAGGGGGATCTCCTATGGCTACACCTTC
size: NA; V: TRBV30; J: TRBJ1-1; D: NA; CDR3: CAWSVLVGVNTEAFF; DNA: TGTGCCTGGAGTGTATTGGTAGGCGTGAACACTGAAGCTTTCTTT
size: NA; V: TRBV4-1; J: TRBJ2-2; D: TRBD2; CDR3: CASSQLAANTGELFF; DNA: TGCGCCAGCAGCCAACTAGCGGCGAACACCGGGGAGCTGTTTTTT
size: NA; V: TRBV5-4; J: TRBJ2-5; D: TRBD2; CDR3: CASSSIAGGPKETQYF; DNA: TGTGCCAGCAGCTCGATAGCGGGAGGGCCTAAGGAGACCCAGTACTTC
size: NA; V: TRBV4-1; J: TRBJ2-2; D: NA; CDR3: CASSQGWTNVNTGELFF; DNA: TGCGCCAGCAGCCAAGGCTGGACTAACGTAAACACCGGGGAGCTGTTTTTT
size: NA; V: TRBV6-5; J: TRBJ2-3; D: TRBD2; CDR3: CASSRGTSGSYTQYF; DNA: TGTGCCAGCAGCCGCGGGACTAGCGGGAGTTATACGCAGTATTTT